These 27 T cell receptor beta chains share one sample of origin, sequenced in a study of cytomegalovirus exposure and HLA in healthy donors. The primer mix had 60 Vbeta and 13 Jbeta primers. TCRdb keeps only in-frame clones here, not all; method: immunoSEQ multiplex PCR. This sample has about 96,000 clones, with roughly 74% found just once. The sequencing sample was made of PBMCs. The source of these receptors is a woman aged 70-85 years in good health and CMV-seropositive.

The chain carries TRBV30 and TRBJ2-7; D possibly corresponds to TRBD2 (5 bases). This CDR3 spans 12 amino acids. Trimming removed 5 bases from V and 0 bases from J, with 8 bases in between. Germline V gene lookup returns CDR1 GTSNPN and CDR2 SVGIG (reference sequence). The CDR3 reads CAWSGISYEQYF. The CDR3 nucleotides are TGTGCCTGGTCCGGGATCTCCTACGAGCAGTACTTC. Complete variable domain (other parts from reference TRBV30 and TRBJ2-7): SQTIHQWPATLVQPVGSPLSLECTVEGTSNPNLYWYRQAAGRGLQLLFYSVGIGQISSEVPQNLSASRPQDRQFILSSKKLLLSDSGFYLCAWSGISYEQYFGPGTRLTVT.

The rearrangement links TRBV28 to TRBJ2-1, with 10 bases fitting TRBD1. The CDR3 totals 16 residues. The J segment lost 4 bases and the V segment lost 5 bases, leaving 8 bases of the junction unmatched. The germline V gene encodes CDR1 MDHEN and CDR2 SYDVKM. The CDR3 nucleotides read TGTGCCAGCAGTCTGACAGGGGGCTTGGGTTACAATGAGCAGTTCTTC. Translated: CASSLTGGLGYNEQFF.

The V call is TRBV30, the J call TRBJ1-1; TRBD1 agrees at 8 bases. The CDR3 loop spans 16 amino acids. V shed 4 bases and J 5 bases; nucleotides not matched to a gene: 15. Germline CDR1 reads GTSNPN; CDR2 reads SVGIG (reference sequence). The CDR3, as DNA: TGTGCCTGGATCCCCCCCCCTCGGACAGGGCCAACTGAAGCTTTCTTT. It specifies CAWIPPPRTGPTEAFF.

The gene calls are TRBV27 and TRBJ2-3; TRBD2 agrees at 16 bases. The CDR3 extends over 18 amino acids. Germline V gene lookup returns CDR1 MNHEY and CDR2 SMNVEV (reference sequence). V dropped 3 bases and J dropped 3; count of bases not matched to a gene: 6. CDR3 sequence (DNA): TGTGCCAGCAGTTTCTCTCCGGGACTAGCGGGAGGGACAGATACGCAGTATTTT. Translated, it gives CASSFSPGLAGGTDTQYF.

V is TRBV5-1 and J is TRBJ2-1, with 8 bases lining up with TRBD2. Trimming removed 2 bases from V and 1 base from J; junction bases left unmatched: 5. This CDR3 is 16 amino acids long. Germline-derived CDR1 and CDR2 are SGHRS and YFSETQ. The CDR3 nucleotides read TGCGCCAGCAGCTTATTCGGGAGGGATTCCTACAATGAGCAGTTCTTC. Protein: CASSLFGRDSYNEQFF. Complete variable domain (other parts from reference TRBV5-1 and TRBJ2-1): KAGVTQTPRYLIKTRGQQVTLSCSPISGHRSVSWYQQTPGQGLQFLFEYFSETQRNKGNFPGRFSGRQFSNSRSEMNVSTLELGDSALYLCASSLFGRDSYNEQFFGPGTRLTVL.

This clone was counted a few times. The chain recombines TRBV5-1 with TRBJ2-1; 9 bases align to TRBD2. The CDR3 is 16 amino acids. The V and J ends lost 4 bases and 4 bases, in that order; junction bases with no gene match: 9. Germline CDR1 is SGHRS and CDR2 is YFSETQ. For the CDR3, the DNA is TGCGCCAGCAGCGGGGGGGCGGGAGGGCCGTACAATGAGCAGTTCTTC. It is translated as CASSGGAGGPYNEQFF.

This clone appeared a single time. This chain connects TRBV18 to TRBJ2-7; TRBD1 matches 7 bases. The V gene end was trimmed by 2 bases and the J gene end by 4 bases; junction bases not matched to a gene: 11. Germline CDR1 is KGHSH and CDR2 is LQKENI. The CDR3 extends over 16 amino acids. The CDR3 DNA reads TGTGCCAGCTCACCAGAGATAGGACAGGCCGTTTACGAGCAGTACTTC. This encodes CASSPEIGQAVYEQYF. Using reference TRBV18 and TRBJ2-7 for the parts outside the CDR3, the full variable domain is NAGVMQNPRHLVRRRGQEARLRCSPMKGHSHVYWYRQLPEEGLKFMVYLQKENIIDESGMPKERFSAEFPKEGPSILRIQQVVRGDSAAYFCASSPEIGQAVYEQYFGPGTRLTVT.

The DNA for the CDR3 is TGTGCCAGCAGCGTAGTCCCGAATACAGGGGGCAATAATTCACCCCTCCACTTT. Translated, it gives CASSVVPNTGGNNSPLHF. J is TRBJ1-6 and V is TRBV9; TRBD1 matches 9 bases. Unmatched junction bases numbered 9, after V lost 0 bases and J lost 5 bases. CDR3 size: 18 residues. Germline CDR1 is SGDLS and CDR2 is YYNGEE.

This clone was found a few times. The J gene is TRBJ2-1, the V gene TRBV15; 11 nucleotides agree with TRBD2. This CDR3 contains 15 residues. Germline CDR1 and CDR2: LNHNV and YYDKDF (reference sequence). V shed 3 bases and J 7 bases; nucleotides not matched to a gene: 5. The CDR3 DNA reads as TGTGCCACCAGCAGGGGAGGGACTAGCGGTAATGAGCAGTTCTTC. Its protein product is CATSRGGTSGNEQFF.

The CDR3, as DNA: TGTGCCAGCAGGGGACAGGGAATGAACACTGAAGCTTTCTTT. This codes for CASRGQGMNTEAFF. The chain carries TRBV6-1 and TRBJ1-1; 9 positions match TRBD1. The CDR3 length is 14 residues. The V gene end was trimmed by 6 bases and the J gene end by 0 bases; junction bases not matched to a gene: 2. The germline V gene has CDR1 MNHNS and CDR2 SASEGT.

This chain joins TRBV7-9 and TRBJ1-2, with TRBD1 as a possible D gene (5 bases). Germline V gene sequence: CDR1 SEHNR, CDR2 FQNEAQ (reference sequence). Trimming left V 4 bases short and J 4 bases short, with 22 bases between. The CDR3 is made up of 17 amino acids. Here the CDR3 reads CASSSVLGGETIYGYTF. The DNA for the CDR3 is TGTGCCAGCAGCTCCGTCTTGGGGGGAGAAACCATCTATGGCTACACCTTC.

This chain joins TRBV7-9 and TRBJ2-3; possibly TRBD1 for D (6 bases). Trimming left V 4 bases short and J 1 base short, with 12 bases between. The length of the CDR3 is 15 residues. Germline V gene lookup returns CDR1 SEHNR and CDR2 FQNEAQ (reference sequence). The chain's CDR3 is CASSSWGRGTDTQYF. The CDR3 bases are TGTGCCAGCAGCTCGTGGGGGCGAGGCACAGATACGCAGTATTTT.

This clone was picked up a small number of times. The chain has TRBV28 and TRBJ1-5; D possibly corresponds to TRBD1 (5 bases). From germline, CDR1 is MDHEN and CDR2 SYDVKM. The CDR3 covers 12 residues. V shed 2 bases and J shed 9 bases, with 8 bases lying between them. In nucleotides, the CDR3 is TGTGCCAGCAGTTTAGGGGGGTTGCCCCAGCATTTT. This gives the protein CASSLGGLPQHF.

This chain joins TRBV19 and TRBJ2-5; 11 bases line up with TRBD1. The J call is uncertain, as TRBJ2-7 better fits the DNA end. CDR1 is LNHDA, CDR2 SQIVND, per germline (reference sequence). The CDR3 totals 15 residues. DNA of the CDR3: TGTGCCAGTAGTATCGGGACAGGGGGCTCCTACGAGCAGTACTTC. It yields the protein CASSIGTGGSYEQYF.

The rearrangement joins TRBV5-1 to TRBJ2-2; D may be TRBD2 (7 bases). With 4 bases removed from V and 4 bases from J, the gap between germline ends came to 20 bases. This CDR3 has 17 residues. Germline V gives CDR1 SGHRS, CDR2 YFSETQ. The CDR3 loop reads CASSREVGGPFTGELFF. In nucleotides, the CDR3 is TGCGCCAGCAGCCGTGAGGTGGGGGGGCCCTTCACCGGGGAGCTGTTTTTT.

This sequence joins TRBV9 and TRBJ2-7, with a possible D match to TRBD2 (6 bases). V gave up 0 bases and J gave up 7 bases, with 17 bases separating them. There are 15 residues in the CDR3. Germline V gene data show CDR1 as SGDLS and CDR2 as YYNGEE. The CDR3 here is CASSVASGGAGEQYF. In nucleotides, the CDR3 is TGTGCCAGCAGCGTAGCTTCAGGAGGGGCCGGGGAGCAGTACTTC.

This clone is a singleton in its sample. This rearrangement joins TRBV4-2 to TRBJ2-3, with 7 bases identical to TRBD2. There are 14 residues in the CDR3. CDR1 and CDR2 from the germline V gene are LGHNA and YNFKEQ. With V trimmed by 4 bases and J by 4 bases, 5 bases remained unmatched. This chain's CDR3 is CASSPSGEADTQYF. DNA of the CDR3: TGTGCCAGCAGCCCGAGCGGGGAAGCAGATACGCAGTATTTT.

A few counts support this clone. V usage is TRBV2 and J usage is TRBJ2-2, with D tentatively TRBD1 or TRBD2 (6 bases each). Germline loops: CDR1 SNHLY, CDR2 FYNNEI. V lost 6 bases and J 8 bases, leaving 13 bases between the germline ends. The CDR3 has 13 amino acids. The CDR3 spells CASSEQGGGELFF. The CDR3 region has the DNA TGTGCCAGCAGCGAACAGGGAGGAGGGGAGCTGTTTTTT.

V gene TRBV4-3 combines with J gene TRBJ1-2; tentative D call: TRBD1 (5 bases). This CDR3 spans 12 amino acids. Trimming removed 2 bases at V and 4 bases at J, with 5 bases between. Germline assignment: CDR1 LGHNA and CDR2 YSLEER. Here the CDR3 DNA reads TGCGCCAGCAGCCAAACAGGCTATGGCTACACCTTC. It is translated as CASSQTGYGYTF.

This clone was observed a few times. The CDR3 DNA reads as TGTGCCAGCAGTTCCCTCGGGACAGGTAATCAGCCCCAGCATTTT. The encoded protein is CASSSLGTGNQPQHF. This chain connects TRBV27 to TRBJ1-5; 8 bases match TRBD1. Germline CDR1 reads MNHEY; CDR2 reads SMNVEV (reference sequence). The CDR3 totals 15 residues. Trimming removed 4 bases from V and 4 bases from J; junction bases left unmatched: 6.

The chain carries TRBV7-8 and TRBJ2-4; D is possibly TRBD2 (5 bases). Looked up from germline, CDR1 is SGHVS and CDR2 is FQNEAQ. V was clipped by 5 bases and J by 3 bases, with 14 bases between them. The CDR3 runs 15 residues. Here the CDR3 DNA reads TGTGCCAGCAGCCTCAAGGGCGGGTACAAAAACATTCAGTACTTC. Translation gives CASSLKGGYKNIQYF.

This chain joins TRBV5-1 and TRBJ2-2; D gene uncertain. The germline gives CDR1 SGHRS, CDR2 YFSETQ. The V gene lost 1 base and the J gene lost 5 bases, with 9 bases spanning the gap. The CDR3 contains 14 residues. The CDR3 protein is CASSLTAQTGELFF. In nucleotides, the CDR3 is TGCGCCAGCAGCTTGACTGCGCAAACCGGGGAGCTGTTTTTT. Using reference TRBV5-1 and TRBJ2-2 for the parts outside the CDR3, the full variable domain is KAGVTQTPRYLIKTRGQQVTLSCSPISGHRSVSWYQQTPGQGLQFLFEYFSETQRNKGNFPGRFSGRQFSNSRSEMNVSTLELGDSALYLCASSLTAQTGELFFGEGSRLTVL.

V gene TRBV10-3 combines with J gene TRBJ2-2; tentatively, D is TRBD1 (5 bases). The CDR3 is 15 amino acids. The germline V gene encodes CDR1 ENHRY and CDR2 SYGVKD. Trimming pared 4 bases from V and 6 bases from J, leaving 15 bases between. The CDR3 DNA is TGTGCCATCAGTGGGGGCCCGACGAGTCCCGGGGAGCTGTTTTTT. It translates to CAISGGPTSPGELFF.

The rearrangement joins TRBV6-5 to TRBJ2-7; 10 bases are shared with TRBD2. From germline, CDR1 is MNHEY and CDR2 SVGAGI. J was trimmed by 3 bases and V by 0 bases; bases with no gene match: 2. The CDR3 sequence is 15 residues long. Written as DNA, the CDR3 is TGTGCCAGCAGTTACTCTCCTAGCGGGAGCTACGAGCAGTACTTC. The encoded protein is CASSYSPSGSYEQYF.

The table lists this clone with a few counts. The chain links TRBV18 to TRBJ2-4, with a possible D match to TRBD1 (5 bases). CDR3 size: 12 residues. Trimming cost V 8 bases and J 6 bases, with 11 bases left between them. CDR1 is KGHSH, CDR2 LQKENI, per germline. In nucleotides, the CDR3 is TGTGCCAGCACAGGCGAAAGAAACATTCAGTACTTC. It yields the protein CASTGERNIQYF.

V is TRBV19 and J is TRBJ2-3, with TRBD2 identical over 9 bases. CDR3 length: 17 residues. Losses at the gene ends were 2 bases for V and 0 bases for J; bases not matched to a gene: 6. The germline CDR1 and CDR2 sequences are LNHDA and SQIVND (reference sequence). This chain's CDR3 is CASSILSGRTSTDTQYF. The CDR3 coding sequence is TGTGCCAGTAGTATATTAAGCGGGAGGACTAGCACAGATACGCAGTATTTT.

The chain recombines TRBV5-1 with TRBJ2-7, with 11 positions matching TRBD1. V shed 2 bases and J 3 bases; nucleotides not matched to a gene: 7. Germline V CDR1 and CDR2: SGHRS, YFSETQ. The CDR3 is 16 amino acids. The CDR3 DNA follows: TGCGCCAGCAGCTTCAGGACAGGGGGCGAAAGCTACGAGCAGTACTTC. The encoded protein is CASSFRTGGESYEQYF. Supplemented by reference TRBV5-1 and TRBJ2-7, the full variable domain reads KAGVTQTPRYLIKTRGQQVTLSCSPISGHRSVSWYQQTPGQGLQFLFEYFSETQRNKGNFPGRFSGRQFSNSRSEMNVSTLELGDSALYLCASSFRTGGESYEQYFGPGTRLTVT.